The sequence of this TCR beta chain was determined in a study of graft-versus-host responses after intestinal transplantation. Sequencing used immunoSEQ multiplex PCR; TCRdb keeps in-frame clones, though not all of them. The data hold about 71,000 clones, with 90% observed a single time. In the case of this clone: The antigen remains undetermined.

J lost 6 bases, V lost 5 bases, and 10 bases had no gene match. CDR3 length: 16 amino acids. Germline CDR1 and CDR2: SGHTA and FQGTGA. The sample here was unstimulated CD8+ T cells sorted from spleen or lymph node cells, taken before intestinal transplant. This sequence originates from a human donor who received an intestinal transplant. The V call is TRBV7-3, the J call TRBJ2-2, with 9 bases identical to TRBD1. The CDR3 spells CASSPTDRGIAGELFF. Here the CDR3 DNA reads TGTGCCAGCAGCCCCACCGACAGGGGGATAGCCGGGGAGCTGTTTTTT.